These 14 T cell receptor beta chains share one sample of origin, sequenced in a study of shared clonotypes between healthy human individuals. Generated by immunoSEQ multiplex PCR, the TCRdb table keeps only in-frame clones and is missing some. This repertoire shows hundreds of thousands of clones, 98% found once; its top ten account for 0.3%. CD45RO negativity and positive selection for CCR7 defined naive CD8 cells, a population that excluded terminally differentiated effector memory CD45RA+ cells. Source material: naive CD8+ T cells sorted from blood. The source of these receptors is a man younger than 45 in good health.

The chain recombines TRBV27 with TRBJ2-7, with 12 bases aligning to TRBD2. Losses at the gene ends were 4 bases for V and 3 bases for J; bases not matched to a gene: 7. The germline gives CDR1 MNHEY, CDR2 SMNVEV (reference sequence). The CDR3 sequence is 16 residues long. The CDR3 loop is CASSSLTSGSSYEQYF. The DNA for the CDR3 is TGTGCCAGCAGTTCCTTGACTAGCGGGAGTAGCTACGAGCAGTACTTC.

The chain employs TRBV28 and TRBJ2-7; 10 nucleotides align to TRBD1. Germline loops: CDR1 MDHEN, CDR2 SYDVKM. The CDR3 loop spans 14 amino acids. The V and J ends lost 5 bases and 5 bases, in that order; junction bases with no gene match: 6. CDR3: CASSRWDRGDEQYF. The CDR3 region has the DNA TGTGCCAGCAGTAGATGGGACAGGGGCGACGAGCAGTACTTC.

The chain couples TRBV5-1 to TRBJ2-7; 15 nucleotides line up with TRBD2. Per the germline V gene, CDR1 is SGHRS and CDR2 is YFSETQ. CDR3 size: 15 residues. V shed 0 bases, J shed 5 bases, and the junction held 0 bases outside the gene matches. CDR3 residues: CASSLGTSGRDEQYF. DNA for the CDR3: TGCGCCAGCAGCTTGGGGACTAGCGGGAGGGACGAGCAGTACTTC. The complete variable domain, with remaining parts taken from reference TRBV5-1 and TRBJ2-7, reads KAGVTQTPRYLIKTRGQQVTLSCSPISGHRSVSWYQQTPGQGLQFLFEYFSETQRNKGNFPGRFSGRQFSNSRSEMNVSTLELGDSALYLCASSLGTSGRDEQYFGPGTRLTVT.

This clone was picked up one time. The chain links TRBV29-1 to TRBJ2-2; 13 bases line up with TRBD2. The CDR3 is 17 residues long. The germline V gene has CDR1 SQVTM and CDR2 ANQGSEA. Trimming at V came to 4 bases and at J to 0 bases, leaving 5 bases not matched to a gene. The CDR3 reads CSVASGTSGTNTGELFF. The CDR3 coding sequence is TGCAGCGTTGCCTCCGGGACTAGCGGGACGAACACCGGGGAGCTGTTTTTT.

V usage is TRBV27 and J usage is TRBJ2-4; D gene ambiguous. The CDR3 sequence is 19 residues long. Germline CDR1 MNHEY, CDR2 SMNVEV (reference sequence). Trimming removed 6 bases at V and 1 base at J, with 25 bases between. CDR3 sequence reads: CASSQRGLITGWAKNIQYF. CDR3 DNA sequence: TGTGCCAGCAGCCAAAGAGGTTTGATTACGGGCTGGGCCAAAAACATTCAGTACTTC.

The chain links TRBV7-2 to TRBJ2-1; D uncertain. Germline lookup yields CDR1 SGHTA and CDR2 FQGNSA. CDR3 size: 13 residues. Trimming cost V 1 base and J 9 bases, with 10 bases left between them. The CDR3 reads CASSLEVTAEQFF. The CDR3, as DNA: TGTGCCAGCAGCTTAGAAGTGACGGCTGAGCAGTTCTTC.

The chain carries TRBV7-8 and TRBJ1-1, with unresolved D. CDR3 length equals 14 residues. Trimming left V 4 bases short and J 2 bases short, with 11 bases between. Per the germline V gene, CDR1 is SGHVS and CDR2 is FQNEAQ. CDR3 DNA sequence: TGTGCCAGCAGCTCAGGACGGAGAAACACTGAAGCTTTCTTT. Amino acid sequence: CASSSGRRNTEAFF.

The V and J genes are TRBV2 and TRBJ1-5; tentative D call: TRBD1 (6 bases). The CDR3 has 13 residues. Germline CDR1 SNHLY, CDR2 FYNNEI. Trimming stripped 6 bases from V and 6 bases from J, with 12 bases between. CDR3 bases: TGTGCCAGCAGGGGGGACATGAGTCAGCCCCAGCATTTT. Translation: CASRGDMSQPQHF.

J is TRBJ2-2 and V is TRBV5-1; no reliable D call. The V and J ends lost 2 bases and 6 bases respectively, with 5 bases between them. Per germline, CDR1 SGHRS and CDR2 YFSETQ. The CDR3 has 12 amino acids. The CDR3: CASSLPAGELFF. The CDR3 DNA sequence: TGCGCCAGCAGCTTACCGGCCGGGGAGCTGTTTTTT.

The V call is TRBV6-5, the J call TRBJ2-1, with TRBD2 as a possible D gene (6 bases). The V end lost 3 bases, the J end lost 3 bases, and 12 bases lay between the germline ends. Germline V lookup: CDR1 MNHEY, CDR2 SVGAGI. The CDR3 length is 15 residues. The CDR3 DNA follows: TGTGCCAGCAGTTATGTAGCGGCCAACTACAATGAGCAGTTCTTC. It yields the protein CASSYVAANYNEQFF.

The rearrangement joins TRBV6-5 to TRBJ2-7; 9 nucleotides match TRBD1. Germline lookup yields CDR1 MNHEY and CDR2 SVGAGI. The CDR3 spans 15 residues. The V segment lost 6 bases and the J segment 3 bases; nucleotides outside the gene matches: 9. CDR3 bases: TGTGCCAGCAGCCTCGCCGGGACAGGGTTCTACGAGCAGTACTTC. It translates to CASSLAGTGFYEQYF.

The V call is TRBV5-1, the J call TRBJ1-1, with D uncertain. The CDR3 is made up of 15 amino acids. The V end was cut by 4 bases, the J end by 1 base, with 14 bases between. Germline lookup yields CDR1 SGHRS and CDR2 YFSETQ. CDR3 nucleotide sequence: TGCGCCAGCAGCCCCGGTCCCGGGAGGAACACTGAAGCTTTCTTT. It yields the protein CASSPGPGRNTEAFF.

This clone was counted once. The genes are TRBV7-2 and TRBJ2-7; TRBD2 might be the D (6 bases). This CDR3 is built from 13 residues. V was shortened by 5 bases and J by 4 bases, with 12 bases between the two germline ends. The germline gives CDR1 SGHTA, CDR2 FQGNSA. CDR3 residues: CASSPLGGYEQYF. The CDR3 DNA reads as TGTGCCAGCAGCCCTCTGGGGGGATACGAGCAGTACTTC.

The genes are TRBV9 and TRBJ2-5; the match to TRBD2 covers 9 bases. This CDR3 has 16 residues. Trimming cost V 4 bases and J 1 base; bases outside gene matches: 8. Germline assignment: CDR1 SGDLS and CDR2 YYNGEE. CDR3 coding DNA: TGTGCCAGCAGCCCCCGGGGTAGCGGGAGCCAAGAGACCCAGTACTTC. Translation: CASSPRGSGSQETQYF.